This TCR beta chain was found in a study of OX40 agonist ivuxolimab in advanced cancers. In the study overall: Patient treatment consisted of intravenous ivuxolimab administration every 2 weeks at 0.01 to 10 mg/kg.

Study-wide points: Among the least clonally expanded were partial responders at 0.1-3.0 mg/kg.

Concerning this clone: The antigen is not known.

Germline CDR1 and CDR2: MDHEN and SYDVKM. This CDR3 region has 12 residues. V was trimmed by 6 bases and J by 9 bases, leaving 9 bases between them. Profiled with immunoSEQ multiplex PCR; TCRdb holds only in-frame clones, not every one. This table has tens of thousands of clones, about 86% appearing once. The input for sequencing was CD4+ or CD8+ T cells sorted from blood, taken in a trial of the OX40 agonist ivuxolimab. The chain recombines TRBV28 with TRBJ1-6; D ambiguous. The TCR originated in an adult with an advanced solid tumor such as melanoma, head and neck, liver or kidney cancer. The CDR3 protein is CASRPSGSPLHF. CDR3 sequence (DNA): TGTGCCAGCAGGCCCAGCGGTTCACCCCTCCACTTT. Complete variable domain (other parts from reference TRBV28 and TRBJ1-6): DVKVTQSSRYLVKRTGEKVFLECVQDMDHENMFWYRQDPGLGLRLIYFSYDVKMKEKGDIPEGYSVSREKKERFSLILESASTNQTSMYLCASRPSGSPLHFGNGTRLTVT.